The 29 T cell receptor beta chains below were found in one sample sequenced in a study of blood T cell repertoires in COVID-19. Sequencing was performed with immunoSEQ multiplex PCR; in TCRdb, only in-frame clones are kept and a portion is missing. The sample contains approximately 52,000 clones, about 85% of which appear only once. Sequenced input: peripheral blood. The source is a human donor in a cohort sampled during active COVID-19.

The CDR3 sequence is CASSFLADAYNEQFF. CDR3 DNA: TGTGCCAGCAGCTTTCTAGCCGACGCCTACAATGAGCAGTTCTTC. The chain uses TRBV11-2 and TRBJ2-1; D may be TRBD2 (5 bases). Germline V CDR1 and CDR2: SGHAT, FQNNGV. The CDR3 totals 15 residues. The germline V and J ends were trimmed by 3 bases and 2 bases, with 11 bases remaining between them.

The chain employs TRBV19 and TRBJ2-3, with D possibly TRBD1 on 7 matching bases. The V and J ends lost 7 bases and 3 bases respectively, with 23 bases between them. There are 17 residues in the CDR3. Germline CDR1 and CDR2: LNHDA and SQIVND (reference sequence). The CDR3 bases are TGTGCCAGTACTTCTCGCCCGGGGGACAGCCAAACAGATACGCAGTATTTT. Amino acids: CASTSRPGDSQTDTQYF.

In nucleotides, the CDR3 is TGTGCCAGCAGCCAAAAGCAGGGTTACTATAATTCACCCCTCCACTTT. It encodes CASSQKQGYYNSPLHF. This chain joins TRBV3-1 (or the pseudogene TRBV3-2) and TRBJ1-6; TRBD1 is a possible D gene (5 bases). The CDR3 consists of 16 residues. V gave up 2 bases and J gave up 3 bases, with 11 bases separating them. CDR1 is LGHDT, CDR2 YNNKEL, per germline (reference sequence).

The rearrangement joins TRBV7-8 to TRBJ2-7; 9 nucleotides line up with TRBD1. This CDR3 comprises 19 residues. From germline, CDR1 is SGHVS and CDR2 FQNEAQ. The junction had 20 bases not matched to a gene; V was cut back by 5 bases and J by 3 bases. The CDR3 DNA reads TGTGCCAGCAGCGCCCACCAACGAAAATCCGGGACAGGGATCTACGAGCAGTACTTC. Protein product: CASSAHQRKSGTGIYEQYF.

This chain links TRBV10-2 with TRBJ1-1; D is undetermined. This CDR3 comprises 13 residues. Looked up from germline, CDR1 is WSHSY and CDR2 is SAAADI. Deletions cut 7 bases from V and 0 bases from J, with 9 bases between. CDR3 DNA sequence: TGCGCCAGCACTCTCTTCCTGAACACTGAAGCTTTCTTT. Its translation is CASTLFLNTEAFF.

This clone appeared once. The chain combines TRBV28 with TRBJ2-4; TRBD2 matches at 8 bases. J gave up 1 base and V 1 base, and 6 bases lay outside the gene matches. The CDR3 has 17 residues. The germline gives CDR1 MDHEN, CDR2 SYDVKM. This chain's CDR3 is CASSLLRLAGAKNIQYF. Written as DNA, the CDR3 is TGTGCCAGCAGTTTATTACGCCTAGCGGGCGCCAAAAACATTCAGTACTTC.

This clone appeared once. This sequence joins TRBV29-1 and TRBJ2-2; no clear D. Germline values: CDR1 SQVTM, CDR2 ANQGSEA. The CDR3 extends over 15 amino acids. Trimming shortened V by 4 bases and J by 0 bases, and 12 bases separated the two germline ends. DNA for the CDR3: TGCAGCGTTGGGAGTCGTACACCGAACACCGGGGAGCTGTTTTTT. Translating gives CSVGSRTPNTGELFF.

This clone was counted only a few times. CDR3 nucleotide sequence: TGCAGCGTCGGGGGAGGGAGGGACTATGGCTACACCTTC. Translation gives CSVGGGRDYGYTF. The chain carries TRBV29-1 and TRBJ1-2; D is possibly TRBD1 (5 bases). V was trimmed by 6 bases and J by 3 bases, leaving 14 bases between them. This CDR3 has 13 residues. Germline V gene data show CDR1 as SQVTM and CDR2 as ANQGSEA.

As for this clone: One junction end disagrees with the germline gene, perhaps due to a read error. The gene calls are TRBV3-1 (or the pseudogene TRBV3-2) and TRBJ2-1; D is possibly TRBD1 (6 bases). In germline, CDR1 is LGHDT, CDR2 YNNKEL (reference sequence). This CDR3 is built from 13 residues. CDR3 coding DNA: TGTGCCAGCAGCCGGGGCGGACAGAGTAAGAGGGTCTTC. It translates to CASSRGGQSKRVF.

This rearrangement joins TRBV5-1 to TRBJ1-3; D possibly corresponds to TRBD1 (5 bases). CDR3 length: 15 amino acids. From germline, CDR1 is SGHRS and CDR2 YFSETQ. Trimming removed 3 bases at V and 0 bases at J, with 10 bases between. The CDR3 spells CASSSSGFSGNTIYF. Written as DNA, the CDR3 is TGCGCCAGCAGCTCCTCAGGGTTCTCTGGAAACACCATATATTTT.

This clone was counted between two and nine times. This CDR3 is CSGTPIAPPYNEQFF. CDR3 bases: TGCAGCGGAACCCCAATAGCGCCTCCCTACAATGAGCAGTTCTTC. V and J are TRBV29-1 and TRBJ2-1; tentatively, D is TRBD2 (5 bases). Looked up from germline, CDR1 is SQVTM and CDR2 is ANQGSEA. This CDR3 spans 15 amino acids. Trimming took 7 bases from V and 2 from J, leaving 18 bases between them.

The chain carries TRBV20-1 and TRBJ1-5; 8 nucleotides align to TRBD1. There are 14 residues in the CDR3. After removal of 3 bases from V and 6 bases from J, the junction contained 7 bases not matched to a gene. Germline lookup yields CDR1 DFQATT and CDR2 SNEGSKA (reference sequence). CDR3 sequence (DNA): TGCAGTGCTAGTAGGTCGACAGGGGCTCAGCCCCAGCATTTT. It encodes CSASRSTGAQPQHF.

Written as DNA, the CDR3 is TGTGCCATCGGGGTAGCGGGAGACACAGATACGCAGTATTTT. Its translation is CAIGVAGDTDTQYF. The rearrangement links TRBV10-3 to TRBJ2-3; TRBD2 agrees at 9 bases. The CDR3 loop spans 14 amino acids. After removal of 8 bases from V and 2 bases from J, the junction contained 5 bases not matched to a gene. Per the germline V gene, CDR1 is ENHRY and CDR2 is SYGVKD.

This chain connects TRBV28 to TRBJ1-5, with TRBD1 matching over 9 bases. Trimming at V came to 5 bases and at J to 7 bases, leaving 9 bases not matched to a gene. The CDR3 runs 15 residues. Germline CDR1 MDHEN, CDR2 SYDVKM. In DNA, the CDR3 is TGTGCCAGCAGTCTAGGACAGGGGTTCAGGCAGCCCCAGCATTTT. The encoded protein is CASSLGQGFRQPQHF.

The CDR3 sequence is CASSWWTGTQGNEQFF. CDR3 nucleotide sequence: TGTGCCAGCAGCTGGTGGACAGGGACACAGGGGAATGAGCAGTTCTTC. V gene TRBV5-6 combines with J gene TRBJ2-1, with 8 bases identical to TRBD1. Germline V CDR1 and CDR2: SGHDT, YYEEEE. The CDR3 has 16 amino acids. The J segment lost 7 bases and the V segment lost 3 bases, leaving 12 bases of the junction unmatched.

CDR3 loop: CSVRSGAETQYF. CDR3 coding DNA: TGCAGCGTTCGGTCAGGGGCTGAGACCCAGTACTTC. The V gene is TRBV29-1, the J gene TRBJ2-5; TRBD1 is a possible D gene (6 bases). With 5 bases removed from V and 5 bases from J, the gap between germline ends came to 12 bases. Per the germline V gene, CDR1 is SQVTM and CDR2 is ANQGSEA. The CDR3 consists of 12 residues. The whole variable domain, filled in from reference TRBV29-1 and TRBJ2-5, reads SAVISQKPSRDICQRGTSLTIQCQVDSQVTMMFWYRQQPGQSLTLIATANQGSEATYESGFVIDKFPISRPNLTFSTLTVSNMSPEDSSIYLCSVRSGAETQYFGPGTRLLVL.

The chain employs TRBV5-4 and TRBJ1-1; 8 bases fit TRBD1. The ends lost 5 bases at V and 3 bases at J; junction bases unmatched: 9. Germline V gene sequence: CDR1 SGHNT, CDR2 YYREEE (reference sequence). The CDR3 length is 15 residues. The CDR3 loop reads CASRPLQGGYTEAFF. DNA for the CDR3: TGTGCCAGCAGACCCCTACAGGGGGGCTACACTGAAGCTTTCTTT.

This clone was observed a handful of times. The rearrangement uses TRBV4-1 and TRBJ1-4; D is perhaps TRBD1 (6 bases). This CDR3 spans 16 amino acids. Deletions cut 0 bases from V and 2 bases from J, with 10 bases between. Germline loops: CDR1 MGHRA, CDR2 YSYEKL. The CDR3 reads CASSQDGTLTNEKLFF. Here the CDR3 DNA reads TGCGCCAGCAGCCAAGATGGGACACTGACTAATGAAAAACTGTTTTTT.

The V gene is TRBV18, the J gene TRBJ2-1; TRBD2 matches at 13 bases. V shed 4 bases and J 2 bases; nucleotides not matched to a gene: 5. The CDR3 length is 17 residues. The V gene's germline CDR1 is KGHSH and CDR2 LQKENI. The CDR3 loop is CASSHWTSGSPYNEQFF. Here the CDR3 DNA reads TGTGCCAGCTCACATTGGACTAGCGGGAGCCCCTACAATGAGCAGTTCTTC.

CDR3 DNA: TGTGCCAGCAGTTCCTCTCCTGAGGCCTATGGCTACACCTTC. It encodes CASSSSPEAYGYTF. The chain is built from TRBV6-5 and TRBJ1-2; D remains unclear. Germline lookup yields CDR1 MNHEY and CDR2 SVGAGI. Trimming removed 4 bases at V and 4 bases at J, with 13 bases between. The CDR3 is 14 residues long.

The gene calls are TRBV24-1 and TRBJ2-3; 12 bases match TRBD1. The CDR3 totals 15 residues. With 4 bases clipped from V and 6 bases from J, the junction kept 4 bases outside the gene matches. Germline loops: CDR1 KGHDR, CDR2 SFDVKD. The CDR3 bases are TGTGCCACCAGTGAAGGGACAGGGGGCGCCGATACGCAGTATTTT. Translated: CATSEGTGGADTQYF.

The chain employs TRBV18 and TRBJ1-2; no clear D gene. Per germline, CDR1 KGHSH and CDR2 LQKENI. This CDR3 contains 13 residues. Trimming stripped 2 bases from V and 7 bases from J, with 11 bases between. CDR3 in DNA: TGTGCCAGCTCACCAGACACCGCCGGTGGCTACACCTTC. Translated: CASSPDTAGGYTF.

This chain connects TRBV3-1 (or the pseudogene TRBV3-2) to TRBJ2-7, with D perhaps matching TRBD1 (6 bases). V shed 3 bases and J shed 0 bases, with 18 bases lying between them. CDR3 length equals 17 residues. Germline V gives CDR1 LGHDT, CDR2 YNNKEL (reference sequence). CDR3 residues: CASSHTGGPPRSYEQYF. In nucleotides, the CDR3 is TGTGCCAGCAGCCACACTGGGGGCCCGCCTCGCTCCTACGAGCAGTACTTC.

V usage is TRBV19 and J usage is TRBJ2-1, with 10 bases matching TRBD2. The CDR3 contains 16 residues. The V gene end was trimmed by 6 bases and the J gene end by 1 base; junction bases not matched to a gene: 6. Germline loops: CDR1 LNHDA, CDR2 SQIVND (reference sequence). The CDR3 reads CASSFSGRLSYNEQFF. CDR3 coding DNA: TGTGCCAGTAGCTTTAGCGGGAGGTTGTCCTACAATGAGCAGTTCTTC.

The chain employs TRBV4-3 and TRBJ2-1; TRBD2 matches at 12 bases. There are 15 residues in the CDR3. Germline assignment: CDR1 LGHNA and CDR2 YSLEER. V dropped 4 bases and J dropped 5; count of bases not matched to a gene: 3. CDR3 sequence: CASSPRLAGDNEQFF. The DNA of the CDR3 is TGCGCCAGCAGCCCCAGACTAGCGGGGGACAATGAGCAGTTCTTC.

This chain uses TRBV5-4 with TRBJ2-5; 12 positions agree with TRBD2. CDR3 size: 17 residues. After removal of 0 bases from V and 3 bases from J, the junction contained 6 bases not matched to a gene. Germline V gives CDR1 SGHNT, CDR2 YYREEE (reference sequence). The CDR3 here is CASSLGLAGDGKETQYF. The CDR3 nucleotides read TGTGCCAGCAGCTTGGGACTAGCGGGAGATGGAAAAGAGACCCAGTACTTC. The full variable domain, in which reference TRBV5-4 and TRBJ2-5 provide the parts outside the CDR3, is ETGVTQSPTHLIKTRGQQVTLRCSSQSGHNTVSWYQQALGQGPQFIFQYYREEENGRGNFPPRFSGLQFPNYSSELNVNALELDDSALYLCASSLGLAGDGKETQYFGPGTRLLVL.

V and J are TRBV19 and TRBJ1-1; D perhaps matches TRBD1 (6 bases). Per germline, CDR1 LNHDA and CDR2 SQIVND (reference sequence). The CDR3 totals 19 residues. Trimming took off 7 bases at V and 0 bases at J, with 27 bases between the two ends. DNA of the CDR3: TGTGCCAGTAATCCCGGGGGCTGGCTCGGGCGGGGGATGAACACTGAAGCTTTCTTT. Encoded protein: CASNPGGWLGRGMNTEAFF.

The chain is built from TRBV28 and TRBJ2-7, with D possibly being TRBD1 (5 bases). This CDR3 contains 14 residues. V lost 6 bases, J lost 3 bases, and 15 bases lay in between. The germline CDR1 and CDR2 sequences are MDHEN and SYDVKM. The CDR3 DNA is TGTGCCAGCAGGAGACCGCAGGGCAGCTACGAGCAGTACTTC. Its translation is CASRRPQGSYEQYF. The full variable domain, completed using reference TRBV28 and TRBJ2-7, is DVKVTQSSRYLVKRTGEKVFLECVQDMDHENMFWYRQDPGLGLRLIYFSYDVKMKEKGDIPEGYSVSREKKERFSLILESASTNQTSMYLCASRRPQGSYEQYFGPGTRLTVT.

The rearrangement joins TRBV2 to TRBJ1-2, with D tentatively TRBD1 (6 bases). From germline, CDR1 is SNHLY and CDR2 FYNNEI. The germline V and J ends were trimmed by 3 bases and 8 bases, with 16 bases remaining between them. The CDR3 extends over 14 amino acids. For the CDR3, the DNA is TGTGCCAGCAGTGAGAGCTGGGGGCGAGAGGGCTACACCTTC. It specifies CASSESWGREGYTF. Looking up the rest from reference TRBV2 and TRBJ1-2 gives the full variable domain: EPEVTQTPSHQVTQMGQEVILRCVPISNHLYFYWYRQILGQKVEFLVSFYNNEISEKSEIFDDQFSVERPDGSNFTLKIRSTKLEDSAMYFCASSESWGREGYTFGSGTRLTVV.